The 27 T cell receptor beta chains presented below share a single source sample, sequenced in a study of PD-1 blockade in mismatch repair-deficient tumors. Assay used: immunoSEQ multiplex PCR; TCRdb lists only in-frame clones, some missing. Found here are under 20,000 clones, 84% of them singletons; the top ten hold around 3.3%. The sequenced sample was PBMCs, obtained 4 weeks after starting pembrolizumab. The origin of the receptors is an adult with mismatch repair-deficient cancer.

This clone was counted once. The gene calls are TRBV5-1 and TRBJ1-6; weak D call: TRBD1 (6 bases). Germline CDR1 reads SGHRS; CDR2 reads YFSETQ. Trimming pared 4 bases from V and 9 bases from J, leaving 17 bases between. The CDR3 contains 15 residues. CDR3 sequence (DNA): TGCGCCAGCAGCCTAATAGACAGGCGAGGTTCACCCCTCCACTTT. Its translation is CASSLIDRRGSPLHF.

For this clone: Its ends do not fully match the called genes, so a read error is possible. The rearrangement links TRBV7-7 to TRBJ2-5; 7 bases match TRBD1. This CDR3 contains 13 residues. Germline V gene sequence: CDR1 SSHAT, CDR2 FNYEAQ (reference sequence). CDR3 in amino acids: CASSLEGGSTQYF. CDR3 coding DNA: TGTGCTAGCAGCTTAGAAGGGGGCAGCACCCAGTACTTC.

V is TRBV9 and J is TRBJ2-7; 11 bases are shared with TRBD2. The V gene's germline CDR1 is SGDLS and CDR2 YYNGEE. The ends lost 4 bases at V and 6 bases at J; junction bases unmatched: 6. The CDR3 is 14 residues long. The chain's CDR3 is CASSPGLAVLEQYF. The CDR3 nucleotides read TGTGCCAGCAGCCCGGGACTAGCGGTGCTCGAGCAGTACTTC.

The V and J genes are TRBV30 and TRBJ2-7; a possible D gene is TRBD2 (5 bases). V was shortened by 2 bases and J by 1 base, with 15 bases between the two germline ends. Germline CDR1 and CDR2: GTSNPN and SVGIG (reference sequence). The CDR3 covers 15 residues. CDR3 DNA: TGTGCCTGGAGTCGAGGTTGGCGGACTTCCTACGAGCAGTACTTC. This translates into CAWSRGWRTSYEQYF. Complete variable domain (other parts from reference TRBV30 and TRBJ2-7): SQTIHQWPATLVQPVGSPLSLECTVEGTSNPNLYWYRQAAGRGLQLLFYSVGIGQISSEVPQNLSASRPQDRQFILSSKKLLLSDSGFYLCAWSRGWRTSYEQYFGPGTRLTVT.

V usage is TRBV27 and J usage is TRBJ1-1, with D unresolved. CDR1 and CDR2 from the germline V gene are MNHEY and SMNVEV (reference sequence). The CDR3 spans 15 residues. V gave up 4 bases and J gave up 4 bases, with 16 bases separating them. The CDR3 spells CASSSPSERPTEAFF. The CDR3 nucleotides are TGTGCCAGCAGTTCCCCTTCAGAGCGGCCCACTGAAGCTTTCTTT.

CDR3 residues: CATSRDQTWDTQYF. CDR3 nucleotide sequence: TGTGCCACCAGCAGAGATCAAACTTGGGATACGCAGTATTTT. The chain couples TRBV15 to TRBJ2-3, with unresolved D. Trimming removed 0 bases from V and 6 bases from J, with 10 bases in between. Germline CDR1 and CDR2: LNHNV and YYDKDF (reference sequence). The CDR3 is made up of 14 amino acids.

The chain has TRBV9 and TRBJ2-1; TRBD2 matches at 7 bases. Germline CDR1 is SGDLS and CDR2 is YYNGEE. The J segment lost 5 bases and the V segment lost 0 bases, leaving 5 bases of the junction unmatched. This CDR3 is built from 15 residues. CDR3 loop: CASSVGRTSHNEQFF. CDR3 in DNA: TGTGCCAGCAGCGTAGGCCGGACTAGTCACAATGAGCAGTTCTTC.

This clone occurred a few times. The chain joins TRBV27 to TRBJ1-2; 7 bases map to TRBD1. Germline CDR1 is MNHEY and CDR2 is SMNVEV (reference sequence). The V and J ends lost 2 bases and 0 bases, in that order; junction bases with no gene match: 0. The CDR3 is 14 amino acids. DNA for the CDR3: TGTGCCAGCAGTTTAGGGACAGCTAACTATGGCTACACCTTC. It codes for CASSLGTANYGYTF.

The chain links TRBV6-5 to TRBJ2-1; 7 bases fit TRBD2. The CDR3 is made up of 15 amino acids. The J segment lost 5 bases and the V segment lost 1 base, leaving 5 bases of the junction unmatched. CDR1 is MNHEY, CDR2 SVGAGI, per germline. The CDR3 spells CASSYWEGLDNEQFF. The CDR3 DNA sequence: TGTGCCAGCAGTTACTGGGAGGGCCTGGACAATGAGCAGTTCTTC.

This clone was detected only a few times. This rearrangement joins TRBV5-1 to TRBJ2-7, with 15 bases lining up with TRBD2. From germline, CDR1 is SGHRS and CDR2 YFSETQ. The ends lost 4 bases at V and 0 bases at J; junction bases unmatched: 8. The CDR3 extends over 18 amino acids. As DNA, the CDR3 is TGCGCCAGCAGCCTGGGACTAGCGGGAGGCACAATCTCCTACGAGCAGTACTTC. The encoded protein is CASSLGLAGGTISYEQYF.

The V call is TRBV7-9, the J call TRBJ2-7, with TRBD1 matching 7 bases. V dropped 2 bases and J dropped 3; count of bases not matched to a gene: 7. The CDR3 is 15 residues long. The germline CDR1 and CDR2 sequences are SEHNR and FQNEAQ (reference sequence). The CDR3 sequence is CASSLIGRGNYEQYF. In DNA, the CDR3 is TGTGCCAGCAGCTTAATAGGCAGGGGGAACTACGAGCAGTACTTC.

The rearrangement uses TRBV11-3 and TRBJ2-2; 8 nucleotides match TRBD1. The ends lost 5 bases at V and 2 bases at J; junction bases unmatched: 4. The CDR3 consists of 15 residues. Germline loops: CDR1 SGHNT, CDR2 YENEEA. CDR3 DNA sequence: TGTGCCAGCAGCAGGGGACAGGCAAACACCGGGGAGCTGTTTTTT. It specifies CASSRGQANTGELFF.

Only one count was recorded for this clone. This rearrangement joins TRBV28 to TRBJ1-4, with 9 bases fitting TRBD1. Germline V gene sequence: CDR1 MDHEN, CDR2 SYDVKM. After removal of 5 bases from V and 1 base from J, the junction contained 2 bases not matched to a gene. This CDR3 spans 15 amino acids. The CDR3 nucleotides read TGTGCCAGCAGTCGGACAGGGGTAACTAATGAAAAACTGTTTTTT. Its translation is CASSRTGVTNEKLFF.

The chain couples TRBV9 to TRBJ2-2, with 7 bases matching TRBD1. V gave up 6 bases and J gave up 1 base; unmatched junction bases: 6. This CDR3 spans 15 amino acids. Germline assignment: CDR1 SGDLS and CDR2 YYNGEE. CDR3 loop: CASTRQGLNTGELFF. In DNA form, the CDR3 reads TGTGCCAGCACCAGACAGGGATTGAACACCGGGGAGCTGTTTTTT.

The chain joins TRBV10-3 to TRBJ2-1, with a tentative D call TRBD2 (5 bases). V was cut by 10 bases and J by 3 bases, with 7 bases left in between. The CDR3 consists of 11 residues. The germline V gene encodes CDR1 ENHRY and CDR2 SYGVKD. CDR3 nucleotides: TGTGCCACCGGACTCTACAATGAGCAGTTCTTC. Its translation is CATGLYNEQFF.

This clone was seen a few times. This sequence joins TRBV28 and TRBJ2-7, with TRBD2 matching 9 bases. Germline CDR1 reads MDHEN; CDR2 reads SYDVKM. V shed 5 bases and J 3 bases; nucleotides not matched to a gene: 5. This CDR3 is built from 14 residues. In DNA form, the CDR3 reads TGTGCCAGCAGTGATAGCGGGAGTTTCTACGAGCAGTACTTC. Translating gives CASSDSGSFYEQYF.

This rearrangement joins TRBV28 to TRBJ1-3, with TRBD1 identical over 8 bases. Trimming removed 9 bases from V and 3 bases from J; junction bases left unmatched: 7. Germline-derived CDR1 and CDR2 are MDHEN and SYDVKM. This CDR3 has 14 residues. The CDR3 region has the DNA TGTGCCAGTAAACAGGGGGTCTATGGAAACACCATATATTTT. This codes for CASKQGVYGNTIYF.

This chain links TRBV18 with TRBJ2-2, with 9 bases fitting TRBD1. Unmatched junction bases numbered 17, after V lost 4 bases and J lost 2 bases. Per the germline V gene, CDR1 is KGHSH and CDR2 is LQKENI. The CDR3 spans 20 residues. CDR3 in amino acids: CASSLYTGTGPLVNTGELFF. CDR3 coding DNA: TGTGCCAGCTCACTATATACCGGGACAGGGCCTCTCGTAAACACCGGGGAGCTGTTTTTT.

The chain links TRBV29-1 to TRBJ2-7; D is perhaps TRBD1 (6 bases). This CDR3 contains 15 residues. Trimming cost V 5 bases and J 3 bases, with 20 bases left between them. CDR1 and CDR2 from the germline V gene are SQVTM and ANQGSEA. The CDR3 DNA reads TGCAGCGTTTTCCCCCCAGGGGCGACCCTCTACGAGCAGTACTTC. Residues: CSVFPPGATLYEQYF.

The chain carries TRBV7-9 and TRBJ1-5, with D tentatively TRBD1 (5 bases). Per germline, CDR1 SEHNR and CDR2 FQNEAQ (reference sequence). The CDR3 length is 17 residues. V was trimmed by 1 base and J by 5 bases, leaving 18 bases between them. In DNA, the CDR3 is TGTGCCAGCAGCTTAGGGACGACGGGGGATTCGGATCAGCCCCAGCATTTT. Translating gives CASSLGTTGDSDQPQHF. Filled out from reference TRBV7-9 and TRBJ1-5, the complete variable domain reads DTGVSQNPRHKITKRGQNVTFRCDPISEHNRLYWYRQTLGQGPEFLTYFQNEAQLEKSRLLSDRFSAERPKGSFSTLEIQRTEQGDSAMYLCASSLGTTGDSDQPQHFGDGTRLSIL.

The gene calls are TRBV9 and TRBJ2-7; 11 bases map to TRBD2. CDR3 length: 15 amino acids. Trimming at V came to 0 bases and at J to 5 bases, leaving 4 bases not matched to a gene. The germline V gene encodes CDR1 SGDLS and CDR2 YYNGEE. Written as DNA, the CDR3 is TGTGCCAGCAGCGTAGATCTAGCGGGAGGCAACGAGCAGTACTTC. It is translated as CASSVDLAGGNEQYF.

The J gene is TRBJ2-4, the V gene TRBV7-8; tentative D call: TRBD1 (6 bases). The CDR3 is 16 residues long. Germline CDR1 SGHVS, CDR2 FQNEAQ. Trimming took off 5 bases at V and 0 bases at J, with 14 bases between the two ends. The CDR3 sequence is CASSTGQRIAKNIQYF. In DNA form, the CDR3 reads TGTGCCAGCAGCACAGGACAGCGAATAGCCAAAAACATTCAGTACTTC.

This chain joins TRBV28 and TRBJ1-5, with a tentative D call TRBD1 (6 bases). V was shortened by 10 bases and J by 9 bases, with 22 bases between the two germline ends. Germline V gene data show CDR1 as MDHEN and CDR2 as SYDVKM. The CDR3 consists of 14 residues. For the CDR3, the DNA is TGTGCCATAACAGGGCGCAGCAAGGTGTGGCCCCAGCATTTT. It codes for CAITGRSKVWPQHF. Drawing the rest from reference TRBV28 and TRBJ1-5, the complete variable domain is DVKVTQSSRYLVKRTGEKVFLECVQDMDHENMFWYRQDPGLGLRLIYFSYDVKMKEKGDIPEGYSVSREKKERFSLILESASTNQTSMYLCAITGRSKVWPQHFGDGTRLSIL.

The chain couples TRBV6-5 to TRBJ2-7; D perhaps matches TRBD1 (5 bases). V lost 0 bases and J lost 0, with 12 bases in between. The CDR3 has 16 residues. Looked up from germline, CDR1 is MNHEY and CDR2 is SVGAGI. CDR3 residues: CASSYSWGRSSYEQYF. In nucleotides, the CDR3 is TGTGCCAGCAGTTACTCCTGGGGCCGAAGCTCCTACGAGCAGTACTTC.

V is TRBV7-9 and J is TRBJ1-1, with 9 bases aligning to TRBD1. Germline V gene sequence: CDR1 SEHNR, CDR2 FQNEAQ (reference sequence). The CDR3 is 15 residues long. With V trimmed by 5 bases and J by 1 base, 5 bases remained unmatched. The CDR3: CASSPWTGANTEAFF. The DNA for the CDR3 is TGTGCCAGCAGCCCTTGGACAGGGGCGAACACTGAAGCTTTCTTT.

The chain is built from TRBV6-1 and TRBJ2-7; the match to TRBD2 covers 7 bases. The CDR3 loop spans 14 amino acids. Per the germline V gene, CDR1 is MNHNS and CDR2 is SASEGT. The junction had 10 bases not matched to a gene; V was cut back by 9 bases and J by 2 bases. CDR3 nucleotide sequence: TGTGCCAGTCCACTGGCGGGGGTCCCCTACGAGCAGTACTTC. Its translation is CASPLAGVPYEQYF.

The V and J genes are TRBV29-1 and TRBJ2-1; 7 nucleotides line up with TRBD2. Germline trimming cut 4 bases from V and 5 bases from J; bases unmatched to any gene: 8. Germline CDR1 reads SQVTM; CDR2 reads ANQGSEA. The CDR3 has 14 residues. The DNA of the CDR3 is TGCAGCGTTGTCGGCGGGAGAGGGGACAATGAGCAGTTCTTC. As protein: CSVVGGRGDNEQFF.